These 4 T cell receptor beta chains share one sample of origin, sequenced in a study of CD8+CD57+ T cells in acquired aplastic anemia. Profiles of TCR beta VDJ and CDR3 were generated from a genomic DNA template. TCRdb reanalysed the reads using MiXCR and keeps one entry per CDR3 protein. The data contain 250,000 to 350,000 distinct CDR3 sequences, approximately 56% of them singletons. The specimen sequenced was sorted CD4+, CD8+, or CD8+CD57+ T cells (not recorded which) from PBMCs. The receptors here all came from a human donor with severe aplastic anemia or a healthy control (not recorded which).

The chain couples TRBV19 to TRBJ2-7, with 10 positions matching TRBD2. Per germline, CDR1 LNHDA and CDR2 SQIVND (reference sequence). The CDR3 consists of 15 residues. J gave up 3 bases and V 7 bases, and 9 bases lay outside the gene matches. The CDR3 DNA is TGTGCCAGTACCTACAGCGGGGGGGCGAGCTACGAGCAGTACTTC. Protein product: CASTYSGGASYEQYF.

CDR3 sequence (DNA): TGTGCCAGCAGATATGGACAGGGAGAAGGAGAGACCCAGTACTTC. This encodes CASRYGQGEGETQYF. The chain has TRBV7-8 and TRBJ2-5, with 8 bases that match TRBD1. Trimming removed 6 bases from V and 4 bases from J; junction bases left unmatched: 10. From germline, CDR1 is SGHVS and CDR2 FQNEAQ. The CDR3 contains 15 residues.

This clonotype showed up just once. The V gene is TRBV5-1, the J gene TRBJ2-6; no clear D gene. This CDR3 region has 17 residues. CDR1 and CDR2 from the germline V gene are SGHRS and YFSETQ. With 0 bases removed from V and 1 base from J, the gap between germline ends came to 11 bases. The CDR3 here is CASSLAQVVSGANVLTF. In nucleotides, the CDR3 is TGCGCCAGCAGCTTGGCTCAGGTGGTATCTGGGGCCAACGTCCTGACTTTC.

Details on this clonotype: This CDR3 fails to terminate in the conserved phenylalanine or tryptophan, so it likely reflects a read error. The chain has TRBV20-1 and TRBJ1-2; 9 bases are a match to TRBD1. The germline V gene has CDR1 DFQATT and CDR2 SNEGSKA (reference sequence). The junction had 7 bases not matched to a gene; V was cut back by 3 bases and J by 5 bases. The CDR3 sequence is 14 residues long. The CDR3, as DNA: TGCAGTGCTAGGGACAGGGGCCGGGGGTATGGCTACACCTGC. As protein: CSARDRGRGYGYTC.